This TCR beta chain was identified in a study of cytomegalovirus exposure and HLA in healthy donors. Study observations and caveats: Apparent HLA restriction characterized most CMV-associated TCR beta chains in a later analysis. It emerged from a later analysis that several of the most significant clusters appeared to be linked to common viral pathogens. A later analysis reportedly found fewer N-insertions in an Asian-associated ancestry cluster than the roughly 700-donor mean. A cluster of highly shared sequence variants was likely a sequencing artifact.

Germline-derived CDR1 and CDR2 are SEHNR and FQNEAQ (reference sequence). This CDR3 contains 14 residues. Regarding this clone: Antigen unknown. Its ends do not fully match the called genes, so a read error is possible.

13 Jbeta primers and 60 Vbeta primers were used for the PCR. Using immunoSEQ multiplex PCR, the repertoire was profiled, and TCRdb retains in-frame clones only, with some absent. This sample has 210,000 or so clones, with about 89% found just once. The source material was PBMCs. The chain links TRBV7-9 to TRBJ1-1, with 8 positions matching TRBD1. This TCR was sampled from a young man in good health and CMV-seronegative. CDR3 nucleotides: TGTTCCAGCAGCCGGGACAGGTCGGGAACTGAAGCTTTCTTT. It yields the protein CSSSRDRSGTEAFF. Full variable domain (missing parts from reference TRBV7-9 and TRBJ1-1): DTGVSQNPRHKITKRGQNVTFRCDPISEHNRLYWYRQTLGQGPEFLTYFQNEAQLEKSRLLSDRFSAERPKGSFSTLEIQRTEQGDSAMYLCSSSRDRSGTEAFFGQGTRLTVV.